This T cell receptor (beta chain) originates from a study of control samples from healthy donors and cancer patients. The protocol was immunoSEQ multiplex PCR, while the TCRdb copy is restricted to in-frame clones and leaves out a portion. The sample includes 60,000 to 80,000 clones, 87% seen only once; the top ten take about 4.2%. The sequenced material came from blood. The sequence was collected from a woman between 45 and 65 years old in good health.

The CDR3 protein is CASRGGGSNYGYTF. CDR3 in DNA: TGTGCCAGCAGAGGAGGGGGCTCTAACTATGGCTACACCTTC. The chain employs TRBV27 and TRBJ1-2, with 7 bases identical to TRBD1. The V gene end was trimmed by 6 bases and the J gene end by 0 bases; junction bases not matched to a gene: 4. The germline CDR1 and CDR2 sequences are MNHEY and SMNVEV (reference sequence). This CDR3 comprises 14 residues.